The TCR beta chain under discussion was sequenced for a study of blood T cell repertoires in COVID-19. Whole-study context: Donors in the United States, Italy and Spain gave samples during acute or convalescent COVID-19.

Under the authors' procedure: Amplified reference gene primers provided the basis for estimating nucleated cell counts. The table came from immunoSEQ multiplex PCR; TCRdb's copy has only in-frame clones and leaves some out. The DNA was the basis for D and trimming; V, J and clone size are from that table. The table includes 13,000 to 15,000 clones, around 87% detected once. Germline trimming cut 0 bases from V and 6 bases from J; bases unmatched to any gene: 0. This CDR3 contains 14 residues. Germline V gene sequence: CDR1 SGHAT, CDR2 FQNNGV. This clonotype originated in a human donor in a cohort sampled during active COVID-19. This chain joins TRBV11-2 and TRBJ2-3; 10 nucleotides align to TRBD2. Source material: peripheral blood. DNA of the CDR3: TGTGCCAGCAGCTTAGAAGCGGGGGGGGATACGCAGTATTTT. Residues: CASSLEAGGDTQYF.